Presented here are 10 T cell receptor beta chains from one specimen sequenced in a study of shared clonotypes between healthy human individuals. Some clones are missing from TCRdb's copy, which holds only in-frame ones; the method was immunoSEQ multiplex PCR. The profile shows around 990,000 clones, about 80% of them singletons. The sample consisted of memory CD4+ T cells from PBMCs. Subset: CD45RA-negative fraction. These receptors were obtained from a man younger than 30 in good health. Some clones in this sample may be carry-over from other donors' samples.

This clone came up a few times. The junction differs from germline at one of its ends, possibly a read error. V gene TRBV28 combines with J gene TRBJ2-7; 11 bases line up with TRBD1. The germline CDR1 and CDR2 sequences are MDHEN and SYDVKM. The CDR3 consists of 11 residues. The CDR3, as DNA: TGTGCCAGCAGCGACCAGGACAGGGGGCACTTC. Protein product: CASSDQDRGHF.

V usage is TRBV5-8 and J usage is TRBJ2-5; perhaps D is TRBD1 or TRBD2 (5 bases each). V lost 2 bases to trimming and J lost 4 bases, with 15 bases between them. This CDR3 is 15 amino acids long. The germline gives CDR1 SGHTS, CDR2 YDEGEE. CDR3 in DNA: TGTGCCAGCAGCTTCCCGGGCATGAGGGGAGAGACCCAGTACTTC. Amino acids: CASSFPGMRGETQYF.

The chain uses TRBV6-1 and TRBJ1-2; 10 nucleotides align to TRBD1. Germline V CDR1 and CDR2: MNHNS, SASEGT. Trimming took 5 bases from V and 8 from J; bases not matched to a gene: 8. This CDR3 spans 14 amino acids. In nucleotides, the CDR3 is TGTGCCAGCAGTACCCGGGACAGGGGTGGGGGCTACACCTTC. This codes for CASSTRDRGGGYTF.

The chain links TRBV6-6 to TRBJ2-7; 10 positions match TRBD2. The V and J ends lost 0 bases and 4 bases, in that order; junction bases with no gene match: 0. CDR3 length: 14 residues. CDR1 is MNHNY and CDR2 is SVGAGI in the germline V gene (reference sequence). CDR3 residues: CASSYSGLAYEQYF. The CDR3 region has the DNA TGTGCCAGCAGTTACTCGGGACTAGCGTACGAGCAGTACTTC.

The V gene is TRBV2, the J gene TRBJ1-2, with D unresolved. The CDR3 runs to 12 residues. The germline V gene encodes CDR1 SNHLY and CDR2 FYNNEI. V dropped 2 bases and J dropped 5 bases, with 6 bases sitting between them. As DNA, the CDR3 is TGTGCCAGCAGTGAACAGAAATATGGCTACACCTTC. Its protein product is CASSEQKYGYTF.

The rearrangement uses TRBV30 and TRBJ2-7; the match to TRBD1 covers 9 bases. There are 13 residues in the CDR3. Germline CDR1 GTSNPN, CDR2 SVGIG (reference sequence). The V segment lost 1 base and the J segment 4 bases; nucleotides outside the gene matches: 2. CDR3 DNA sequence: TGTGCCTGGAGTGGGGACAGGGTGTACGAGCAGTACTTC. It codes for CAWSGDRVYEQYF. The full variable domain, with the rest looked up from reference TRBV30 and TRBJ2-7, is SQTIHQWPATLVQPVGSPLSLECTVEGTSNPNLYWYRQAAGRGLQLLFYSVGIGQISSEVPQNLSASRPQDRQFILSSKKLLLSDSGFYLCAWSGDRVYEQYFGPGTRLTVT.

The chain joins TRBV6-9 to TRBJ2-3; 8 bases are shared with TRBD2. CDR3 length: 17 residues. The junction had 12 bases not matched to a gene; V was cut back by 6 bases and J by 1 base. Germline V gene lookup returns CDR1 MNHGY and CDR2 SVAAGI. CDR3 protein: CASSQSGDSGGTDTQYF. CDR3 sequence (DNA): TGTGCCAGCAGCCAATCCGGGGATAGCGGGGGCACAGATACGCAGTATTTT.

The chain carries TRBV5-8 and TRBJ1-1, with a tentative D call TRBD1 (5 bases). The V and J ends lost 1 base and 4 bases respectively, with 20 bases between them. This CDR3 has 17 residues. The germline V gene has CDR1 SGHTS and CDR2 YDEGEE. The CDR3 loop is CASSLIWSGRDRTEAFF. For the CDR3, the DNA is TGTGCCAGCAGCTTGATTTGGTCAGGTAGGGACCGCACTGAAGCTTTCTTT.

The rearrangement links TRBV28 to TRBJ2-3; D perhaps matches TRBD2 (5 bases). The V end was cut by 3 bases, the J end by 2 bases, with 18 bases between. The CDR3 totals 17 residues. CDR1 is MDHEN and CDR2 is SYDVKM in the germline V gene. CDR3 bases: TGTGCCAGCAGTTTTCCCCTGTCCGGGGATGTCACAGATACGCAGTATTTT. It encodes CASSFPLSGDVTDTQYF.

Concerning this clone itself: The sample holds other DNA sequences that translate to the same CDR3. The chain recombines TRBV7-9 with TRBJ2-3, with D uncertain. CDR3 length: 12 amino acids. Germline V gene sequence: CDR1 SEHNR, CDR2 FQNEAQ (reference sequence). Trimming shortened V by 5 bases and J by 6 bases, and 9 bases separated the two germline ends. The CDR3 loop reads CASSPQGDTQYF. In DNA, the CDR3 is TGTGCCAGCAGCCCCCAAGGGGATACGCAGTATTTT. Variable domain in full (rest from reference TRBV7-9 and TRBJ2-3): DTGVSQNPRHKITKRGQNVTFRCDPISEHNRLYWYRQTLGQGPEFLTYFQNEAQLEKSRLLSDRFSAERPKGSFSTLEIQRTEQGDSAMYLCASSPQGDTQYFGPGTRLTVL.